This T cell receptor beta chain appears in the sequencing data of a study of CD4 T cells in relation to SARS-CoV-2 and coronaviruses. This clone is hyperexpanded in the sample. The target antigen is unknown. Before the COVID-19 pandemic, during about 2011-2019, CD4+ T cells were taken from unexposed donors. The cells were cultured for approximately ten days before CD4+ T cells were isolated. As cell numbers allowed, unexposed-donor CD4+ T cells faced SARS-CoV-2 S/N and four cold-coronavirus spikes. This CDR3 has 15 residues. Per germline, CDR1 GTSNPN and CDR2 SVGIG (reference sequence). V lost 6 bases and J lost 4; bases outside the gene matches: 12. TCRdb keeps only in-frame clones here, not all; method: immunoSEQ multiplex PCR. The data contain just over 25,000 clones, roughly 82% of them seen just once; the ten biggest clones take up 13%.

Input material: CD4+ T cells from PBMCs, cultured in vitro. The V gene is TRBV30, the J gene TRBJ1-1, with 9 nucleotides matching TRBD1. The clonotype comes from a human donor in good health. DNA for the CDR3: TGTGCCTGCCAAACTCCGGGACAGGGAAGCACTGAAGCTTTCTTT. The encoded protein is CACQTPGQGSTEAFF.